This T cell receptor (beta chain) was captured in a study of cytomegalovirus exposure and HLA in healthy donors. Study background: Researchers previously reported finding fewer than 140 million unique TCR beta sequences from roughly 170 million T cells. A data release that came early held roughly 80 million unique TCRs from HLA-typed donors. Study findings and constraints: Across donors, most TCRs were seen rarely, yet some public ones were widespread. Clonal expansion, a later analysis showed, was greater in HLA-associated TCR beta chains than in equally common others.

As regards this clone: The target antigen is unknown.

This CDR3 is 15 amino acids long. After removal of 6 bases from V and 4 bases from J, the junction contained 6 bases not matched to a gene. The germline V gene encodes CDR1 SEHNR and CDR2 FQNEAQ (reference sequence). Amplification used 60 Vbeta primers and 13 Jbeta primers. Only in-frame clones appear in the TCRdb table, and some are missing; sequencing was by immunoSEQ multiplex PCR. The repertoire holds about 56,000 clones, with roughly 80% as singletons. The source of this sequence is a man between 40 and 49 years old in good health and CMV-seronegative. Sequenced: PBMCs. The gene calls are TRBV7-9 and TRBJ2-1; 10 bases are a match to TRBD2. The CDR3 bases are TGTGCCAGCAGACCAGCGGGGGGGCGTTACAATGAGCAGTTCTTC. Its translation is CASRPAGGRYNEQFF.